The TCR beta chain described here comes from a study of OX40 agonist ivuxolimab in advanced cancers. Germline V gene data show CDR1 as MNHEY and CDR2 as SMNVEV (reference sequence). This CDR3 spans 15 amino acids. Losses at the gene ends were 5 bases for V and 4 bases for J; bases not matched to a gene: 7. Patients with autoimmune history or systemic immunosuppression were excluded. On cycle 4 day 1 and cycle 7 day 1, as well as at baseline, blood was sampled. The study, taken as a whole, reports: The average count of expanded clones was higher among CD8+ T cells than among CD4+.

The assay was immunoSEQ multiplex PCR, and TCRdb's table has in-frame clones only and misses some. The sample has more than 65,000 clones, 84% seen once. A note on this clone: What it recognizes is unknown.

Sequenced here: CD4+ or CD8+ T cells sorted from blood, sampled in a trial of the OX40 agonist ivuxolimab. The genes are TRBV27 and TRBJ2-5; TRBD2 matches at 10 bases. The source is an adult with an advanced solid tumor such as melanoma, head and neck, liver or kidney cancer. CDR3 amino acids: CASSADSGRGETQYF. CDR3 DNA sequence: TGTGCCAGCAGTGCCGACAGCGGGAGGGGAGAGACCCAGTACTTC.